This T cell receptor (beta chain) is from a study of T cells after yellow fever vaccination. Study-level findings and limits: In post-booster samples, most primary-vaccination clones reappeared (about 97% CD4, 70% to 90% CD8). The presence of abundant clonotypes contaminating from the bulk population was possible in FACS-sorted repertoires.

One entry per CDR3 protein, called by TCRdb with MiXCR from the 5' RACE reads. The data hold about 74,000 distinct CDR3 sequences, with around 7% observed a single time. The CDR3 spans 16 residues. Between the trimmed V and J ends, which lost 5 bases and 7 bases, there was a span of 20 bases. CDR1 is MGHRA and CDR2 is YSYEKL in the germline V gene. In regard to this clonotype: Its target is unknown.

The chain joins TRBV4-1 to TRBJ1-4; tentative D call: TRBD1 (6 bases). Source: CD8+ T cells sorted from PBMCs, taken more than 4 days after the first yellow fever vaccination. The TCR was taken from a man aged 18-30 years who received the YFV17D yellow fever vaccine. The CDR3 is CASSYRANPGSEKLFF. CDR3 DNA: TGCGCCAGCAGCTACAGGGCCAATCCTGGGAGTGAAAAACTGTTTTTT.